The next 30 T cell receptor beta chains were all read from a single sample in a study of blood T cell repertoires in COVID-19. Clones were sequenced by immunoSEQ multiplex PCR, and TCRdb holds only the in-frame ones, with some missing. The sample includes around 200,000 clones, around 85% of them seen just once. Sequencing was carried out using PBMCs or T cells enriched from blood (not recorded which). The receptors shown here come from a man between 35 and 55 years old who had recovered from COVID-19.

The gene calls are TRBV5-8 and TRBJ2-3; TRBD2 matches 16 bases. Germline V lookup: CDR1 SGHTS, CDR2 YDEGEE. V trimming: 4 bases; J trimming: 2 bases; junction bases outside the gene matches: 4. This CDR3 contains 17 residues. The CDR3 region is CASSKGTSGRDTDTQYF. CDR3 DNA sequence: TGTGCCAGCAGCAAAGGGACTAGCGGGAGGGACACAGATACGCAGTATTTT. Using reference TRBV5-8 and TRBJ2-3 for the parts outside the CDR3, the full variable domain is EAGVTQSPTHLIKTRGQQATLRCSPISGHTSVYWYQQALGLGLQFLLWYDEGEERNRGNFPPRFSGRQFPNYSSELNVNALELEDSALYLCASSKGTSGRDTDTQYFGPGTRLTVL.

This clone was found a few times. This sequence joins TRBV13 and TRBJ1-1, with D unresolved. The germline V gene has CDR1 PRHDT and CDR2 FYEKMQ (reference sequence). The CDR3 has 13 amino acids. The germline V and J ends were trimmed by 6 bases and 2 bases, with 10 bases remaining between them. The CDR3 bases are TGTGCCAGCAGTTTGGAGGGAAACACTGAAGCTTTCTTT. Protein sequence: CASSLEGNTEAFF.

This chain joins TRBV21-1 and TRBJ2-7; TRBD2 is the table's D call, not checked against the DNA. TRBV21-1 is designated a pseudogene. This CDR3 comprises 13 residues. The CDR3 DNA reads as TGTGCCAGCAGCACGGGACTAGTCTACGAGCAGTACTTC. Translated: CASSTGLVYEQYF.

The rearrangement links TRBV19 to TRBJ2-1; 13 bases align to TRBD2. CDR1 is LNHDA and CDR2 is SQIVND in the germline V gene (reference sequence). V shed 3 bases, J shed 7 bases, and the junction held 0 bases outside the gene matches. The CDR3 length is 14 residues. The CDR3 spells CASSMTSGGNEQFF. CDR3 nucleotide sequence: TGTGCCAGTAGTATGACTAGCGGGGGGAATGAGCAGTTCTTC.

The gene calls are TRBV3-1 (or the pseudogene TRBV3-2) and TRBJ2-5; 13 bases are a match to TRBD2. Germline V CDR1 and CDR2: LGHDT, YNNKEL (reference sequence). The CDR3 loop spans 15 amino acids. The V segment lost 6 bases and the J segment 5 bases; nucleotides outside the gene matches: 6. CDR3 sequence reads: CASSQTSGRSETQYF. Here the CDR3 DNA reads TGTGCCAGCAGTCAGACTAGCGGGAGGTCGGAGACCCAGTACTTC.

In this sample, this clone turned up once. The chain couples TRBV7-8 to TRBJ2-2, with TRBD1 identical over 7 bases. Looked up from germline, CDR1 is SGHVS and CDR2 is FQNEAQ. Trimming at V came to 5 bases and at J to 6 bases, leaving 12 bases not matched to a gene. This CDR3 spans 16 amino acids. This chain's CDR3 is CASSPNRDRGSGELFF. CDR3 sequence (DNA): TGTGCCAGCAGCCCGAACCGGGACAGAGGATCCGGGGAGCTGTTTTTT.

This clone was found once. This chain uses TRBV6-1 with TRBJ1-5; no definite D call. Germline values: CDR1 MNHNS, CDR2 SASEGT. The CDR3 spans 15 residues. V was shortened by 3 bases and J by 2 bases, with 11 bases between the two germline ends. Here the CDR3 reads CASSDFLSGNQPQHF. The CDR3 DNA follows: TGTGCCAGCAGTGATTTTCTTTCGGGCAATCAGCCCCAGCATTTT.

This clone was seen only once. The V call is TRBV2, the J call TRBJ2-7, with 14 bases matching TRBD2. Germline CDR1 SNHLY, CDR2 FYNNEI. The CDR3 covers 14 residues. J was trimmed by 4 bases and V by 10 bases; bases with no gene match: 6. The CDR3 sequence is CAIEGLAGEYEQYF. The CDR3 bases are TGTGCCATCGAGGGACTAGCGGGAGAATACGAGCAGTACTTC.

This chain uses TRBV7-9 with TRBJ2-5; 7 bases are a match to TRBD1. V lost 2 bases and J lost 0; bases outside the gene matches: 3. The CDR3 sequence is 15 residues long. The germline CDR1 and CDR2 sequences are SEHNR and FQNEAQ (reference sequence). CDR3: CASSLPTGYQETQYF. CDR3 bases: TGTGCCAGCAGCTTACCGACAGGGTACCAAGAGACCCAGTACTTC.

The rearrangement uses TRBV19 and TRBJ2-2; 7 nucleotides match TRBD1. CDR3 length: 16 residues. The germline V gene encodes CDR1 LNHDA and CDR2 SQIVND (reference sequence). J gave up 5 bases and V 2 bases, and 8 bases lay outside the gene matches. CDR3 sequence reads: CASSIRGQGLTGELFF. The CDR3 DNA is TGTGCCAGTAGTATAAGGGGGCAGGGGTTGACCGGGGAGCTGTTTTTT.

CDR3 region: CASSPLADTQYF. The CDR3 nucleotides read TGTGCCAGCAGTCCCCTGGCCGATACGCAGTATTTT. This rearrangement joins TRBV12-3 or TRBV12-4 to TRBJ2-3, with D hard to call. V dropped 5 bases and J dropped 6 bases, with 9 bases sitting between them. This CDR3 comprises 12 residues.

The V gene is TRBV6-4, the J gene TRBJ2-2; D is possibly TRBD1 (6 bases). Germline-derived CDR1 and CDR2 are MRHNA and SNTAGT. The CDR3 spans 14 residues. V shed 4 bases and J shed 5 bases, with 11 bases lying between them. The CDR3 here is CASSASGETGELFF. The CDR3, as DNA: TGTGCCAGCAGTGCCTCAGGGGAAACCGGGGAGCTGTTTTTT.

The rearrangement uses TRBV24-1 and TRBJ2-1; D perhaps matches TRBD2 (6 bases). The germline V gene encodes CDR1 KGHDR and CDR2 SFDVKD. The CDR3 has 13 amino acids. Trimming removed 2 bases from V and 7 bases from J, with 8 bases in between. The CDR3 reads CATSDWAGNEQFF. CDR3 DNA sequence: TGTGCCACCAGTGATTGGGCGGGAAATGAGCAGTTCTTC.

This chain joins TRBV9 and TRBJ2-7, with TRBD2 matching over 12 bases. V lost 3 bases, J lost 3 bases, and 4 bases stayed unmatched. Per germline, CDR1 SGDLS and CDR2 YYNGEE. This CDR3 contains 15 residues. The CDR3 spells CASSAGTSGFYEQYF. CDR3 DNA: TGTGCCAGCAGCGCGGGGACTAGCGGGTTCTACGAGCAGTACTTC.

V usage is TRBV28 and J usage is TRBJ2-5; the D gene is possibly TRBD2 (11 bases). Per the germline V gene, CDR1 is MDHEN and CDR2 is SYDVKM. CDR3 length: 21 residues. The V and J ends lost 6 bases and 2 bases respectively, with 34 bases between them. For the CDR3, the DNA is TGTGCCAGCAGCCACACTCGGGACAGGGGCAGACTAGCGGGGCTGCAAGAGACCCAGTACTTC. Translating it yields CASSHTRDRGRLAGLQETQYF. The full variable domain, its missing parts supplied by reference TRBV28 and TRBJ2-5, is DVKVTQSSRYLVKRTGEKVFLECVQDMDHENMFWYRQDPGLGLRLIYFSYDVKMKEKGDIPEGYSVSREKKERFSLILESASTNQTSMYLCASSHTRDRGRLAGLQETQYFGPGTRLLVL.

This clone was picked up a small number of times. This chain connects TRBV28 to TRBJ1-3, with 9 bases identical to TRBD1. Trimming at V came to 6 bases and at J to 4 bases, leaving 10 bases not matched to a gene. This CDR3 has 16 amino acids. Germline CDR1 MDHEN, CDR2 SYDVKM. The CDR3 sequence: CASRPPDRGAGNTIYF. The CDR3 bases are TGTGCCAGCAGACCACCCGACAGGGGGGCAGGAAACACCATATATTTT.

The CDR3 DNA reads as TGTGCCAGCAGCCAAGACAGCTATGGCTACACCTTC. Translated: CASSQDSYGYTF. J is TRBJ1-2 and V is TRBV5-4, with D maybe TRBD1 (5 bases). The CDR3 is made up of 12 amino acids. The germline V gene has CDR1 SGHNT and CDR2 YYREEE (reference sequence). V dropped 4 bases and J dropped 4 bases, with 8 bases sitting between them.

The chain joins TRBV6-5 to TRBJ2-7, with 8 bases identical to TRBD1. Germline V gene data show CDR1 as MNHEY and CDR2 as SVGAGI. This CDR3 spans 14 amino acids. V shed 6 bases, J shed 6 bases, and the junction held 10 bases outside the gene matches. CDR3 region: CASRTGDRRSEQYF. The CDR3 region has the DNA TGTGCCAGCAGGACAGGGGATCGTAGAAGCGAGCAGTACTTC.

The V gene is TRBV18, the J gene TRBJ1-1, with TRBD1 identical over 8 bases. The V gene end was trimmed by 2 bases and the J gene end by 2 bases; junction bases not matched to a gene: 7. Germline V lookup: CDR1 KGHSH, CDR2 LQKENI. The CDR3 has 16 residues. The CDR3 nucleotides read TGTGCCAGCTCACCAGGGGCAGGGGGCCGAAACACTGAAGCTTTCTTT. Translating it yields CASSPGAGGRNTEAFF.

This chain connects TRBV27 to TRBJ2-3; 8 nucleotides agree with TRBD1. The V gene's germline CDR1 is MNHEY and CDR2 SMNVEV (reference sequence). The CDR3 totals 14 residues. J was trimmed by 0 bases and V by 5 bases; bases with no gene match: 1. The CDR3 region is CASSGDRSTDTQYF. The DNA of the CDR3 is TGTGCCAGCAGTGGGGACAGGAGCACAGATACGCAGTATTTT.

V gene TRBV11-2 combines with J gene TRBJ1-2; 9 positions match TRBD1. The CDR3 loop spans 15 amino acids. The V and J ends lost 6 bases and 7 bases, in that order; junction bases with no gene match: 12. Germline V gene lookup returns CDR1 SGHAT and CDR2 FQNNGV. CDR3 nucleotide sequence: TGTGCCAGCAGGTCCGGAGGGACAGGGCGTAGTGGCTACACCTTC. Protein: CASRSGGTGRSGYTF.

This clone appeared a single time. The chain links TRBV3-1 (or the pseudogene TRBV3-2) to TRBJ1-3; D uncertain. This CDR3 is 15 amino acids long. The germline CDR1 and CDR2 sequences are LGHDT and YNNKEL (reference sequence). Deletions cut 2 bases from V and 0 bases from J, with 8 bases between. For the CDR3, the DNA is TGTGCCAGCAGCCAACGCCGGGACTCTGGAAACACCATATATTTT. The encoded protein is CASSQRRDSGNTIYF.

This sequence joins TRBV7-3 and TRBJ2-1, with 7 bases fitting TRBD1. Germline V gives CDR1 SGHTA, CDR2 FQGTGA. The ends lost 5 bases at V and 0 bases at J; junction bases unmatched: 7. The CDR3 is made up of 16 amino acids. CDR3 in DNA: TGTGCCAGCAGCCCCCGACAGGGTTACTCCTACAATGAGCAGTTCTTC. Translation: CASSPRQGYSYNEQFF.

V usage is TRBV19 and J usage is TRBJ2-7; TRBD2 agrees at 7 bases. Germline values: CDR1 LNHDA, CDR2 SQIVND (reference sequence). This CDR3 region has 15 residues. With V trimmed by 1 base and J by 2 bases, 5 bases remained unmatched. CDR3 protein: CASSIGSGAAYEQYF. The CDR3 DNA is TGTGCCAGTAGTATAGGAAGCGGGGCCGCCTACGAGCAGTACTTC. Drawing the rest from reference TRBV19 and TRBJ2-7, the complete variable domain is DGGITQSPKYLFRKEGQNVTLSCEQNLNHDAMYWYRQDPGQGLRLIYYSQIVNDFQKGDIAEGYSVSREKKESFPLTVTSAQKNPTAFYLCASSIGSGAAYEQYFGPGTRLTVT.

This sequence joins TRBV5-4 and TRBJ1-1; D remains ambiguous. The V and J ends lost 4 bases and 9 bases respectively, with 22 bases between them. The CDR3 is 15 residues long. CDR1 is SGHNT, CDR2 YYREEE, per germline (reference sequence). CDR3 in amino acids: CASSPPDYPSGKAFF. The DNA for the CDR3 is TGTGCCAGCAGCCCCCCAGACTATCCGTCTGGGAAAGCTTTCTTT.

This rearrangement joins TRBV9 to TRBJ1-2, with a possible D match to TRBD1 (5 bases). The CDR3 extends over 16 amino acids. Germline CDR1 is SGDLS and CDR2 is YYNGEE. Trimming left V 4 bases short and J 5 bases short, with 21 bases between. The CDR3 here is CASSPRLSGGWYGYTF. In DNA form, the CDR3 reads TGTGCCAGCAGCCCCCGGCTTAGTGGGGGGTGGTATGGCTACACCTTC. Looking up the rest from reference TRBV9 and TRBJ1-2 gives the full variable domain: DSGVTQTPKHLITATGQRVTLRCSPRSGDLSVYWYQQSLDQGLQFLIQYYNGEERAKGNILERFSAQQFPDLHSELNLSSLELGDSALYFCASSPRLSGGWYGYTFGSGTRLTVV.

The rearrangement links TRBV19 to TRBJ1-2; 8 nucleotides agree with TRBD1. CDR3 length: 13 amino acids. J lost 8 bases, V lost 2 bases, and 4 bases had no gene match. The germline gives CDR1 LNHDA, CDR2 SQIVND (reference sequence). CDR3 in DNA: TGTGCCAGTAGTATAACAGGGGGACGCGGCTACACCTTC. Translated: CASSITGGRGYTF.

The chain joins TRBV13 to TRBJ2-1; TRBD2 aligns across 9 bases. Germline V gene sequence: CDR1 PRHDT, CDR2 FYEKMQ (reference sequence). CDR3 length equals 17 residues. J gave up 4 bases and V 0 bases, and 7 bases lay outside the gene matches. DNA for the CDR3: TGTGCCAGCAGCTTAGGCGGTAGCGGGAGTTGGTACAATGAGCAGTTCTTC. This codes for CASSLGGSGSWYNEQFF.

The chain links TRBV9 to TRBJ2-7, with a weak D call TRBD1 (6 bases). There are 13 residues in the CDR3. From germline, CDR1 is SGDLS and CDR2 YYNGEE. Trimming removed 4 bases from V and 3 bases from J, with 11 bases in between. CDR3 in DNA: TGTGCCAGCAGCCGGGACAACATCTACGAGCAGTACTTC. It translates to CASSRDNIYEQYF.

The genes are TRBV6-5 and TRBJ2-7; D gene ambiguous. Germline V CDR1 and CDR2: MNHEY, SVGAGI. The V end was cut by 6 bases, the J end by 7 bases, with 19 bases between. The CDR3 length is 14 residues. In nucleotides, the CDR3 is TGTGCCAGCAGGCCGACACTTTCAGACGTAGAGCAGTACTTC. Translated: CASRPTLSDVEQYF.